Listed below are T cell receptor beta chains from one sample, sequenced in a study of chemoradiotherapy in HPV16-positive cancers. Clones were sequenced by immunoSEQ multiplex PCR, and TCRdb holds only the in-frame ones, with some missing. The sample yields about 53,000 clones, roughly 90% seen once. The specimen comprised blood, sampled from a patient who underwent chemoradiotherapy. The receptor set was obtained from a human donor with HPV-associated anogenital cancer. The CDR3 runs from the conserved cysteine through the conserved F or W. Each record gives: D gene, clone size, J gene, V gene, CDR3 protein, CDR3 DNA. A D gene is named only where the DNA matches it firmly. Size tells how often a clone was seen (once, few, many) or the class of an expanded clone, and some rows leave it out.

>NA|NA|TRBJ2-3|TRBV5-6
CASSGPVVTDTQYF
TGTGCCAGCAGCGGGCCCGTAGTCACAGATACGCAGTATTTT
>NA|few|TRBJ1-6|TRBV27
CASSHWGDNSPLHF
TGTGCCAGCAGTCACTGGGGTGATAATTCACCCCTCCACTTT
>NA|NA|TRBJ1-6|TRBV11-2
CASSWGGNHNSPLHF
TGTGCCAGCAGCTGGGGCGGGAACCATAATTCACCCCTCCACTTT
>NA|NA|TRBJ2-1|TRBV29-1
CSVVQGSEQFF
TGCAGCGTTGTCCAGGGCAGTGAGCAGTTCTTC
>TRBD1|NA|TRBJ1-4|TRBV5-6
CASSTKNRGWDEKLFF
TGTGCCAGCAGCACAAAGAACAGGGGGTGGGATGAAAAACTGTTTTTT
>NA|NA|TRBJ2-3|TRBV11-3
CASSFSGDPSTDTQYF
TGTGCCAGCAGCTTCTCCGGGGACCCTAGCACAGATACGCAGTATTTT
>NA|NA|TRBJ1-5|TRBV7-9
CASSVQGTQPQHF
TGTGCCAGCAGCGTACAGGGTACTCAGCCCCAGCATTTT
>NA|NA|TRBJ2-5|TRBV5-5
CASSYSSPGPETQYF
TGTGCCAGCAGCTACTCCTCACCGGGGCCGGAGACCCAGTACTTC
>NA|once|TRBJ2-1|TRBV4-1
CASSQDGGLGQFF
TGCGCCAGCAGCCAAGATGGAGGACTCGGGCAGTTCTTC
>NA|NA|TRBJ2-5|TRBV30
CAWTQSRETQYF
TGTGCCTGGACACAGTCGCGAGAGACCCAGTACTTC
>TRBD2|NA|TRBJ2-3|TRBV9
CASSSLAGGPNTQYF
TGTGCCAGCAGCTCTCTAGCGGGAGGGCCTAATACGCAGTATTTT
>NA|NA|TRBJ2-3|TRBV5-4
CASSPGDSRSTDTQYF
TGTGCCAGCAGCCCGGGGGACTCCCGTAGCACAGATACGCAGTATTTT
>TRBD1|NA|TRBJ1-1|TRBV7-2
CASSPNRDRNSEAFF
TGTGCCAGCAGCCCAAACCGGGACAGAAATTCTGAAGCTTTCTTT
>NA|NA|TRBJ2-5|TRBV7-6
CASSLEEGAFQETQYF
TGTGCCAGCAGCTTAGAGGAGGGGGCCTTCCAAGAGACCCAGTACTTC
>TRBD1|NA|TRBJ2-5|TRBV11-3
CASSSLWTGETQYF
TGTGCCAGCAGCTCACTTTGGACAGGAGAGACCCAGTACTTC
>NA|few|TRBJ1-5|TRBV15
CATSRSPDSQGGINQPQHF
TGTGCCACCAGCAGATCCCCTGACAGCCAAGGGGGGATAAATCAGCCCCAGCATTTT
>NA|NA|TRBJ2-7|TRBV11-2
CASSLGHFFSSYEQYF
TGTGCCAGCAGCTTAGGGCACTTTTTTAGCTCCTACGAGCAGTACTTC
>TRBD1|NA|TRBJ1-3|TRBV9
CASSKRQGSGNTIYF
TGTGCCAGCAGCAAAAGACAGGGGTCTGGAAACACCATATATTTT
>NA|once|TRBJ2-3|TRBV29-1
CSVEDRTGPRDTQYF
TGCAGCGTTGAAGATAGAACAGGGCCCCGGGATACGCAGTATTTT
>NA|NA|TRBJ2-3|TRBV7-6
CASTGGGQTDTQYF
TGTGCCAGCACCGGAGGGGGCCAAACAGATACGCAGTATTTT
>TRBD2|NA|TRBJ2-7|TRBV19
CASSSPGLAGSYEQYF
TGTGCCAGTAGTTCTCCGGGACTAGCGGGGTCCTACGAGCAGTACTTC
>NA|NA|TRBJ1-4|TRBV5-4
CASSFSGEEGKLFF
TGTGCCAGCAGCTTTTCCGGGGAAGAGGGAAAACTGTTTTTT
>NA|NA|TRBJ2-7|TRBV10-1
CASSRDFSYEQYF
TGCGCCAGCAGTAGGGACTTCTCCTACGAGCAGTACTTC
>NA|NA|TRBJ1-1|TRBV7-2
CASSLEVQRLDSEAFF
TGTGCCAGCAGCTTAGAGGTCCAGCGCCTCGACTCTGAAGCTTTCTTT
>NA|NA|TRBJ2-3|TRBV5-4
CASSLIGRDGDTQYF
TGTGCCAGCAGCTTGATCGGCAGGGACGGAGATACGCAGTATTTT
>NA|NA|TRBJ1-1|TRBV6-6
CASSYSGSLLPTEAFF
TGTGCCAGCAGTTACTCCGGGTCGCTCCTTCCCACTGAAGCTTTCTTT
>TRBD2|NA|TRBJ2-2|TRBV7-8
CASSLGLAGAIGELFF
TGTGCCAGCAGCTTGGGACTAGCGGGAGCTATCGGGGAGCTGTTTTTT
>NA|NA|TRBJ2-1|TRBV14
CASSPTGGGEQFF
TGTGCCAGCAGCCCAACGGGGGGCGGTGAGCAGTTCTTC
>TRBD2|NA|TRBJ2-7|TRBV18
CASSPQGLASYEQYF
TGTGCCAGCTCACCACAGGGACTAGCCTCCTACGAGCAGTACTTC
>NA|NA|TRBJ2-1|TRBV6-4
CASSDHAASSYNEQFF
TGTGCCAGCAGTGATCACGCCGCAAGCTCCTACAATGAGCAGTTCTTC
>TRBD1|NA|TRBJ2-7|TRBV28
CASSYLRTGRAEQYF
TGTGCCAGCAGTTACCTCCGGACAGGGCGGGCCGAGCAGTACTTC
>NA|NA|TRBJ2-7|TRBV7-2
CASSRDFSYEQYF
TGTGCCAGCTCCCGGGACTTTTCCTACGAGCAGTACTTC